One T cell receptor beta chain is described in this entry. The antigen remains undetermined. The entry originates in a study of neurological immune-mediated disorders. The cDNA came from 5'RACE with 10-nucleotide random UMIs. TCRdb ran MiXCR on the 5' RACE reads and lists one entry per CDR3 protein. The profile covers about 80,000 distinct CDR3 sequences, with more than 5% appearing a single time and over 6.5% taken by the ten largest. The time point: longitudinal time-point 2. The CDR3 contains 15 residues. J was trimmed by 9 bases and V by 5 bases; bases with no gene match: 9. Per germline, CDR1 KGHSH and CDR2 LQKENI. Study-level points and caveats: It was the repertoires of 18 of 34 multiple sclerosis patients that phylogenetic grouping placed in one related-CDR3 cluster, which is a possible signature. Because no CDR3 amino acid sequences were shared across subjects by expanded clones, private repertoires were suggested in all groups. The authors found no clinical or MRI feature associated with the multiple sclerosis repertoire cluster.

This chain links TRBV18 with TRBJ1-6; 8 nucleotides match TRBD1. Sequencing used PBMCs. The TCR sequence derives from a woman aged 60-75 years with multiple sclerosis. The CDR3 sequence: CASSTSGQESSPLHF. In nucleotides, the CDR3 is TGTGCCAGCTCAACCTCGGGACAGGAGTCTTCACCCCTCCACTTT.